This T cell receptor (beta chain) was identified during a study of blood T cells in healthy people across ages. For the second PCR, which ran for 7 to 11 cycles, a sample-barcoded 5' primer and a J-beta primer mix were used. A minimum of 2.5 million CDR3-containing paired-end reads was obtained for each sample. TCRdb itself ran the 5' RACE reads through MiXCR, one entry per CDR3 protein. The sample lists around 800,000 distinct CDR3 sequences; under 30% were seen once. For this clonotype: The antigen remains undetermined.

Study conclusions and caveats: Unknown CMV status may confound age-related changes in expanded clones.

The CDR3 has 12 residues. V was pared by 8 bases and J by 6 bases, with 8 bases between. Germline CDR1 is MNHEY and CDR2 is SVGAGI. Another study also made use of these data, one on T cells of mothers and their children. That paper states: Barcodes and 2-4 random nucleotides were added by M1S in the second PCR.

The V call is TRBV6-5, the J call TRBJ1-6; D not certain. The origin of this receptor is a boy aged 5 to 17 in good health. Sequenced material: blood. The CDR3 is CASGNSNSPLHF. Here the CDR3 DNA reads TGTGCCAGCGGTAACAGTAATTCACCCCTCCACTTT.